This entry concerns a single TCR beta chain. The clone's antigen remains unknown. No per-base quality is available; no much larger clone lies one base away. CDR1 is given as KGHSH and CDR2 as LQKENI, both from the germline V gene. The germline ends are 9 bases apart after V is trimmed by 0 bases and J by 1 base. The CDR3 sequence holds 16 residues, the cysteine and phenylalanine included. Only the CDR3 DNA is retained, 48 bases long and in frame from the first base. This specimen comes from a study of T cell responses to AZD1222 COVID-19 vaccine (dated by TCRdb to about 2021). With respect to the entire study: A total of about 250 trial participants underwent TCR sequencing, of whom more than 200 had received two doses of AZD1222 and 26 had received two doses of the MenACWY control vaccine. Trial participants were enrolled into age subgroups of 18-55, 56-69 and 70-plus years, which contained around 150, 29 and 61 TCR-sequenced participants, respectively. What the research found in general, with its limitations: Reportedly, almost half of the unique spike-specific TCRs recognized epitopes lying outside the regions that are mutated in the B.1.351 and B.1.1.7 variants. The 56-69-year group was small, and its depth increase did not reach significance, likely because of low power. Because no day 14 peak-response samples were available, repertoires were characterized only after the peak T cell response. The whole spike protein was spanned by vaccine-associated CD4 TCRs, and dominant responses were seen in regions 160-218 and 743-854. Most participants were white British and females outnumbered males, and the authors suggested that clonal diversity may have been underestimated. Only five to seven AZD1222 recipients were SARS-CoV-2 seropositive at baseline, limiting conclusions about previously exposed vaccinees. After two AZD1222 doses, both the breadth and the depth of spike-specific TCRs were significantly higher than at day 0 and than in MenACWY recipients.

In light of the paper, this sample's time point label describes: about 28 days (+/-7) after the second vaccine dose. AZD1222 recipients with second doses at about 4 weeks or about 12 weeks were pooled, because spike-specific TCR depth and breadth did not differ between schedules. Vaccinee samples came from UK trials COV001 and COV002, including a single-blind randomized controlled phase 2/3 trial of AZD1222 (ChAdOx1 nCoV-19) in healthy adults. For TCRbeta chain sequencing, PBMC samples from trial participants were taken at day 0 and at day 28 after the second dose. The CDR3 regions of human TCRbeta chains were analyzed by immunosequencing. As for the authors' bioinformatics: Repertoire TCRs were matched against a reference library of SARS-CoV-2-specific TCRs generated with the MIRA antigen-specificity platform. Breadth was defined as the fraction of unique TCRs that were SARS-CoV-2-associated. Depth was defined as the fraction of total T cells that were SARS-CoV-2-associated. Each spike-specific TCR was assigned to its reactive spike region and to a CD4 or CD8 class using the MIRA data. Log10-transformed breadth and depth values were compared by one-way ANOVA with Sidak's multiple comparisons tests. TCRdb took this table from immuneACCESS and kept in-frame rearrangements with V and J called. Such tables lack part of the clones; where checked against another copy, unresolved V genes explain under half of the gap, and the rest is unexplained. V and J calls and clone size come straight from that table; D and trimming were deduced from the DNA. Within this sample are 90,000 to 120,000 clones, with around 90% of them counted one time only. Jointly, the top ten make up less than 7.5% of the sample.

The sequencing used peripheral blood, collected 28 days after the second AZD1222 dose. This sequence uses TRBV18 and TRBJ2-2, with the D call tentatively TRBD1 or TRBD2, each fitting 5 bases. This TCR derives from an adult who received the AZD1222 COVID-19 vaccine. The sequence in DNA is TGTGCCAGCTCACCACCGGGGACGGGGAACACCGGGGAGCTGTTTTTT. Its protein is CASSPPGTGNTGELFF. The CDR3, completed at both ends by the reference TRBV18 and TRBJ2-2 genes, gives the full variable domain NAGVMQNPRHLVRRRGQEARLRCSPMKGHSHVYWYRQLPEEGLKFMVYLQKENIIDESGMPKERFSAEFPKEGPSILRIQQVVRGDSAAYFCASSPPGTGNTGELFFGEGSRLTVL.